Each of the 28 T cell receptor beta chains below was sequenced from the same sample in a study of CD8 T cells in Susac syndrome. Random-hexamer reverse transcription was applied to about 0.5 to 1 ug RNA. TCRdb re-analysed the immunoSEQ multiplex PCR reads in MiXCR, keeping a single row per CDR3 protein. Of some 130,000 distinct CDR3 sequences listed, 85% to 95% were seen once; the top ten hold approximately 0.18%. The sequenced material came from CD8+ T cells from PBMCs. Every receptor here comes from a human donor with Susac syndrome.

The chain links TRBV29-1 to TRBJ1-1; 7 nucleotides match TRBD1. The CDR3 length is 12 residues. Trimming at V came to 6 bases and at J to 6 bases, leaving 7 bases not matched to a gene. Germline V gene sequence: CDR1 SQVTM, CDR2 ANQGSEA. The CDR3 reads CSVVQGSPEAFF. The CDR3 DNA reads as TGCAGCGTCGTACAGGGGAGTCCTGAAGCTTTCTTT.

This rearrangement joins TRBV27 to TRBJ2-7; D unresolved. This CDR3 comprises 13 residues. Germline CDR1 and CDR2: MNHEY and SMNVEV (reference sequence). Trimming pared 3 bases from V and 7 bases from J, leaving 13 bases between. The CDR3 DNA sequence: TGTGCCAGCAGTTTCAGCTCGGCGCGGGAGCAGTACTTC. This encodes CASSFSSAREQYF.

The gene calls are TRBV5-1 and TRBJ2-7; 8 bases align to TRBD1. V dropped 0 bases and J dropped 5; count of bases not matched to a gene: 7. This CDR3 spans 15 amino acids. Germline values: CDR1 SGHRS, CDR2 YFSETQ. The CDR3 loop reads CASSLATGAMNEQYF. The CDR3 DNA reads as TGCGCCAGCAGCTTGGCGACAGGGGCCATGAACGAGCAGTACTTC.

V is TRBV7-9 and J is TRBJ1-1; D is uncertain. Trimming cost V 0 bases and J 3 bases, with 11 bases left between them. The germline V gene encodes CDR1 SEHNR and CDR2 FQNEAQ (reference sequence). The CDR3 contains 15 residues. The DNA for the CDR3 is TGTGCCAGCAGCTTAGCGAGGGATAAGTACACTGAAGCTTTCTTT. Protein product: CASSLARDKYTEAFF.

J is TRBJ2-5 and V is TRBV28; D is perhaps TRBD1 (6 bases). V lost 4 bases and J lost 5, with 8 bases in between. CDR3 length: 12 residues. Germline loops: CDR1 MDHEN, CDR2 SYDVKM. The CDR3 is CASSYRVETQYF. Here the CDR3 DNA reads TGTGCCAGCAGTTACAGGGTTGAGACCCAGTACTTC.

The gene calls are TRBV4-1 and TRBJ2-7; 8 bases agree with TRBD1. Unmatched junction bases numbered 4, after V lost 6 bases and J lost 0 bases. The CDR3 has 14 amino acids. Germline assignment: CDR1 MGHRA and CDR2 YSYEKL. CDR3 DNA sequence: TGCGCCAGCAGTAGGGGACAGGACTCCTACGAGCAGTACTTC. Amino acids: CASSRGQDSYEQYF.

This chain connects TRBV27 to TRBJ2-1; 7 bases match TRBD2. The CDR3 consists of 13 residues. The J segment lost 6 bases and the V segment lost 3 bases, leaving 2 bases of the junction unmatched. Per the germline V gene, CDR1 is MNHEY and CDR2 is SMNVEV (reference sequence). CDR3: CASSFTGGNEQFF. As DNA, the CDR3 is TGTGCCAGCAGTTTCACGGGAGGCAATGAGCAGTTCTTC.

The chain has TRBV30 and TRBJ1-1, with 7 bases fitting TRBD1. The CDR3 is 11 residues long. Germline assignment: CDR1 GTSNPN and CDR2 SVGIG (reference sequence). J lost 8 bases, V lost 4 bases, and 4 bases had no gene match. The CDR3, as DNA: TGTGCCTGGACACCAGGGGGGGAAGCTTTCTTT. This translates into CAWTPGGEAFF. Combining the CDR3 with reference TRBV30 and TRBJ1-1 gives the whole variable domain SQTIHQWPATLVQPVGSPLSLECTVEGTSNPNLYWYRQAAGRGLQLLFYSVGIGQISSEVPQNLSASRPQDRQFILSSKKLLLSDSGFYLCAWTPGGEAFFGQGTRLTVV.

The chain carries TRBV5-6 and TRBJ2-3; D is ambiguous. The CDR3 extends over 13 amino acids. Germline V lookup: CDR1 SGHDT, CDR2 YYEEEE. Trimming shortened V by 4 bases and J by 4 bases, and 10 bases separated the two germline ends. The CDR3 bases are TGTGCCAGCAGCCAGTCCGCGCCAGATACGCAGTATTTT. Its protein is CASSQSAPDTQYF.

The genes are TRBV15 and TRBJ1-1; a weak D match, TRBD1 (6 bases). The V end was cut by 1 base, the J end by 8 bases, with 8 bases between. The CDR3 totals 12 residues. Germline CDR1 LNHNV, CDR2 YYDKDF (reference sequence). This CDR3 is CATSRGTGEAFF. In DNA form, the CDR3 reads TGTGCCACCAGCAGAGGAACAGGGGAAGCTTTCTTT.

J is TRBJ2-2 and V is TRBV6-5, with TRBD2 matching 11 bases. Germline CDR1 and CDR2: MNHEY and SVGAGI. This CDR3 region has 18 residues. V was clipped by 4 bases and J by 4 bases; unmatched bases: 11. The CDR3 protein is CASSLTGLAGGLTGELFF. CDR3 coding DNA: TGTGCCAGCAGTTTGACAGGGCTAGCGGGAGGTCTCACCGGGGAGCTGTTTTTT.

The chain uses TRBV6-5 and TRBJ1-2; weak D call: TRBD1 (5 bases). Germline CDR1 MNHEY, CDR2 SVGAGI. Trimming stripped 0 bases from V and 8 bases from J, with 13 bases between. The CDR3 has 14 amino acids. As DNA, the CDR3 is TGTGCCAGCAGTTACTCGTTTGGGGGTCAGGGCTACACCTTC. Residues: CASSYSFGGQGYTF.

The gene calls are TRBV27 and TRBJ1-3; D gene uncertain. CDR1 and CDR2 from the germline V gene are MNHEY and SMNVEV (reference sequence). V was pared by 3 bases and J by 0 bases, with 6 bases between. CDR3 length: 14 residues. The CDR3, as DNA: TGTGCCAGCAGTTTCTCCAGCTCTGGAAACACCATATATTTT. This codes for CASSFSSSGNTIYF.

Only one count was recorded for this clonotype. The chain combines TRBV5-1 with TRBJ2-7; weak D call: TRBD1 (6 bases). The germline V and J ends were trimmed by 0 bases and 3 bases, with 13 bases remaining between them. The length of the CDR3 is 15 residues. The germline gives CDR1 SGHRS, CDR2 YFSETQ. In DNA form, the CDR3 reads TGCGCCAGCAGCTTGGGGACAGACAGATACTACGAGCAGTACTTC. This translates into CASSLGTDRYYEQYF.

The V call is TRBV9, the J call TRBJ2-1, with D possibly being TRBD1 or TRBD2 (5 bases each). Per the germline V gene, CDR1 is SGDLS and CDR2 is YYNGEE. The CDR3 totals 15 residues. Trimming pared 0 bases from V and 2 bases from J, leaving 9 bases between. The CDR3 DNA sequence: TGTGCCAGCAGCGTAGATGGGGGAACCTACAATGAGCAGTTCTTC. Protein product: CASSVDGGTYNEQFF.

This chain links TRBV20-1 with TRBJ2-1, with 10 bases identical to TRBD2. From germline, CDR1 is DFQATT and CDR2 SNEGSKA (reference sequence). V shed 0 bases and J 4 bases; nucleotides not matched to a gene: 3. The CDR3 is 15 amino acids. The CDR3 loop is CSARDLAGVYNEQFF. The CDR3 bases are TGCAGTGCTAGAGATCTAGCGGGAGTTTACAATGAGCAGTTCTTC.

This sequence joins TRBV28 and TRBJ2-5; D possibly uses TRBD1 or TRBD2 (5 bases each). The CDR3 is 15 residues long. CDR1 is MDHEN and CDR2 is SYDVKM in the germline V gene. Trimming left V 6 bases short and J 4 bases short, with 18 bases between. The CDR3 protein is CASRWSGGAGETQYF. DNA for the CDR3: TGTGCCAGCAGGTGGTCCGGTGGGGCGGGAGAGACCCAGTACTTC.

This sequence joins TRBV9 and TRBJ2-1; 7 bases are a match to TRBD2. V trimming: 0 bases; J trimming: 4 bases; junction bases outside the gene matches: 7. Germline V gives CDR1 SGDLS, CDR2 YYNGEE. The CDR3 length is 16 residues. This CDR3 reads CASSVGRGSGYNEQFF. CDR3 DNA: TGTGCCAGCAGCGTAGGACGCGGGAGTGGATACAATGAGCAGTTCTTC.

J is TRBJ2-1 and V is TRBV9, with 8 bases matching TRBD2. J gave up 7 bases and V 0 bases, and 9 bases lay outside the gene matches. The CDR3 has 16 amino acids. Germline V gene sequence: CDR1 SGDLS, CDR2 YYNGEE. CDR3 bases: TGTGCCAGCAGCGTAGCCGGGAGGGCCGCCGGGAATGAGCAGTTCTTC. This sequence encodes CASSVAGRAAGNEQFF.

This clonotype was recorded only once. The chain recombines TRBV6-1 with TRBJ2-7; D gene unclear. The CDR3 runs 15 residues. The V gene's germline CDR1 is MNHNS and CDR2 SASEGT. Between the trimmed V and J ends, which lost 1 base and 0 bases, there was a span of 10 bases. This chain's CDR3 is CASSEGGRSSYEQYF. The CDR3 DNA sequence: TGTGCCAGCAGTGAAGGCGGCCGTAGCTCCTACGAGCAGTACTTC.

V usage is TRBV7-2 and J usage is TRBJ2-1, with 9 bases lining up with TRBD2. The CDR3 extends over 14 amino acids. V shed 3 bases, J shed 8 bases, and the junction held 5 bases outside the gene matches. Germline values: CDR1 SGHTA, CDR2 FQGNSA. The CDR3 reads CASSFLAGIDEQFF. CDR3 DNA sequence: TGTGCCAGCAGCTTTCTAGCGGGAATCGATGAGCAGTTCTTC.

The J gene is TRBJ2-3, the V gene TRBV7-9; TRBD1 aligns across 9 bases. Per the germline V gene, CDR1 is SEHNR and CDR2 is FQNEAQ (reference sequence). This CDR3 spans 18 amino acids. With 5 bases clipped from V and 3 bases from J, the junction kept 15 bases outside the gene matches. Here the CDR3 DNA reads TGTGCCAGCAGCCTGAGCAACCGGGACAGGGAGCTGACAGATACGCAGTATTTT. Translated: CASSLSNRDRELTDTQYF. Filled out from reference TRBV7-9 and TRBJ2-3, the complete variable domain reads DTGVSQNPRHKITKRGQNVTFRCDPISEHNRLYWYRQTLGQGPEFLTYFQNEAQLEKSRLLSDRFSAERPKGSFSTLEIQRTEQGDSAMYLCASSLSNRDRELTDTQYFGPGTRLTVL.

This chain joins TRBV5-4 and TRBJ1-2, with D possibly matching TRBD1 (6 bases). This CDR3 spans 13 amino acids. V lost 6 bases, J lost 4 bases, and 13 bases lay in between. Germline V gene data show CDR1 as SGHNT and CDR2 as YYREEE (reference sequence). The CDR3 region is CASTPGGVYGYTF. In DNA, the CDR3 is TGTGCCAGCACCCCTGGGGGCGTCTATGGCTACACCTTC.

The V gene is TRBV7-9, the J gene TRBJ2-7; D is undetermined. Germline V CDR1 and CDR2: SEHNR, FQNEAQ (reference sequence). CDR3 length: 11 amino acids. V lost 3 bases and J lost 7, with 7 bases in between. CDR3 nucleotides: TGTGCCAGCAGCTTCATCGGTGAGCAGTACTTC. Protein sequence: CASSFIGEQYF.

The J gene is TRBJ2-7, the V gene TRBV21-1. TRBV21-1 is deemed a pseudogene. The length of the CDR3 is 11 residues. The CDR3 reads CASSKLCEQYF. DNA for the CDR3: TGTGCCAGCAGCAAACTCTGCGAGCAGTACTTC.

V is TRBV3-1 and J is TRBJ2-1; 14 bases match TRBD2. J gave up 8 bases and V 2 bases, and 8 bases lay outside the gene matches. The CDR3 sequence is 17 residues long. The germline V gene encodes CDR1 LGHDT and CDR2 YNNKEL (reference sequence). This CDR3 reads CASSQRLAGGPLDEQFF. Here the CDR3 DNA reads TGTGCCAGCAGCCAAAGACTAGCGGGAGGGCCCTTGGATGAGCAGTTCTTC.

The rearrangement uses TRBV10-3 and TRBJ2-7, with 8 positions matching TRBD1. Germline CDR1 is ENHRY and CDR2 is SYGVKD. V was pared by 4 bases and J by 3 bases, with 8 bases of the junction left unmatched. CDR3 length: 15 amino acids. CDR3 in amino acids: CAISGSHGTGYEQYF. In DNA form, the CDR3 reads TGTGCCATCAGTGGCAGTCATGGGACAGGCTACGAGCAGTACTTC.

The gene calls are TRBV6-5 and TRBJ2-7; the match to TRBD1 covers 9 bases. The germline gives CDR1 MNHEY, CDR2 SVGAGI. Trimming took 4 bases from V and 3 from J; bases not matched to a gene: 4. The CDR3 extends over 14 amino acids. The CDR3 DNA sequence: TGTGCCAGCAGTTCCGGGACAGGGTTCTACGAGCAGTACTTC. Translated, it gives CASSSGTGFYEQYF.